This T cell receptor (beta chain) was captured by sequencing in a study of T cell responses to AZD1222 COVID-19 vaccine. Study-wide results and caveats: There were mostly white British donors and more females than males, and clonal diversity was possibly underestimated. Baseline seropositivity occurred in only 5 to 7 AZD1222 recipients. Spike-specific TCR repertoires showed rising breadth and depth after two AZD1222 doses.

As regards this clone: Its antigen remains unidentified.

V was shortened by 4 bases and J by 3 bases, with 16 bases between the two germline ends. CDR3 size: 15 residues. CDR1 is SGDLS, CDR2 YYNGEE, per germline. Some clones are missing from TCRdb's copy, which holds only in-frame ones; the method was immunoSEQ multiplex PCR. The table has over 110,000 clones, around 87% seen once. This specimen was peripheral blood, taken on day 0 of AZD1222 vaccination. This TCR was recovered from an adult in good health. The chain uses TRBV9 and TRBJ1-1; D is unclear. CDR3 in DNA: TGTGCCAGCAGCCTAGAGGCGTCTCGGGACACTGAAGCTTTCTTT. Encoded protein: CASSLEASRDTEAFF. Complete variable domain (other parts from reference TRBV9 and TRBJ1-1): DSGVTQTPKHLITATGQRVTLRCSPRSGDLSVYWYQQSLDQGLQFLIQYYNGEERAKGNILERFSAQQFPDLHSELNLSSLELGDSALYFCASSLEASRDTEAFFGQGTRLTVV.